This T cell receptor beta chain was recovered during a study of blood T cells in healthy people across ages. This CDR3 spans 13 amino acids. Per the germline V gene, CDR1 is DFQATT and CDR2 is SNEGSKA (reference sequence). V lost 3 bases and J lost 4, with 12 bases in between. With regard to this clonotype: Antigen: not known.

Study outcomes and limitations: A greater number of naive CD4+ cells and higher diversity distinguished long-lived donors from aged donors. In the absence of known donor CMV status, changes in expanded clonotypes were possibly confounded. It was found that TCR beta diversity correlated strongly with the percentage of naive T cells.

Together with a sample-barcoded 5' primer, a J-beta primer mix was included in a second PCR lasting roughly 7 to 11 cycles. Unique molecular identifiers of 12 random nucleotides labeled each cDNA. Using its own MiXCR run on the 5' RACE reads, TCRdb lists one record per CDR3 protein. The sample includes around 1,500,000 distinct CDR3 sequences, approximately 40% of them seen just once. Sequenced: blood. The chain has TRBV20-1 and TRBJ2-5; perhaps TRBD2 as D (5 bases). The TCR was taken from a woman aged 18-29 years in good health. The DNA of the CDR3 is TGCAGTGCTAGTGTGGAGAGCGGAGAGACCCAGTACTTC. Translated, it gives CSASVESGETQYF.